The entry below gives a single TCR beta chain sequence along with its context. The data originate from a study of CD8 T cells in ankylosing spondylitis. TCRdb independently ran MiXCR on the 5' RACE reads; one entry per CDR3 protein. The data contain about 150,000 distinct CDR3 sequences, about 42% of them singletons. Germline-derived CDR1 and CDR2 are DFQATT and SNEGSKA (reference sequence). The CDR3 has 12 amino acids. V lost 4 bases to trimming and J lost 5 bases, with 8 bases between them. V usage is TRBV20-1 and J usage is TRBJ2-2; D is undetermined. The source material was synovial fluid, either unsorted or a sorted T cell fraction (not recorded which). The TCR comes from a male donor with ankylosing spondylitis. CDR3: CSAIRSTGELFF. DNA of the CDR3: TGCAGTGCTATTAGATCGACCGGGGAGCTGTTTTTT.